The 16 T cell receptor beta chains below were found in one sample sequenced in a study of response to subunit inactivated influenza vaccine (dated by TCRdb to about 2018). The library was built by means of RT-PCR. Data came from an Illumina HiSeq 2500. Clones were called with MiXCR by TCRdb after fastp trimmed the public reads at Q25, and only in-frame beta chains were retained. Rows are unified per CDR3 protein, each entry keeping the most common DNA and genes. For this sample there are about 570,000 distinct CDR3 sequences; about 11% appear just once. The ten largest account for around 10% of the sample. These sequences were also reported in another study, on T cells expressing NK-cell markers. The second study's authors report: TCR beta cDNA libraries were made by 5'RACE template switching that added a universal primer site and unique molecular identifiers.

This material consisted of PBMCs from blood, taken on the day of vaccination. The receptors originated from a man between 45 and 60 years old who received an inactivated influenza vaccine. Donor details come from another sample of the same person, matched by shared clones.

A few counts support this clonotype. The rearrangement uses TRBV12-3 or TRBV12-4 and TRBJ2-7; 10 nucleotides match TRBD1. V shed 6 bases, J shed 3 bases, and the junction held 8 bases outside the gene matches. CDR3 length: 15 amino acids. The CDR3 here is CASSTAGTGVYEQYF. As DNA, the CDR3 is TGTGCCAGCAGCACTGCCGGGACAGGGGTCTACGAGCAGTACTTC.

This clonotype was picked up many times. The chain uses TRBV7-2 and TRBJ2-7; 10 positions agree with TRBD1. V was clipped by 4 bases and J by 2 bases; unmatched bases: 5. Per the germline V gene, CDR1 is SGHTA and CDR2 is FQGNSA. CDR3 size: 15 residues. The CDR3 reads CASSSPGTGAYEQYF. The CDR3 region has the DNA TGTGCCAGCAGCTCTCCCGGGACAGGGGCCTACGAGCAGTACTTC.

A few counts support this clonotype. The chain combines TRBV29-1 with TRBJ2-2; D ambiguous. V lost 5 bases and J lost 2, with 9 bases in between. Germline V lookup: CDR1 SQVTM, CDR2 ANQGSEA. The length of the CDR3 is 13 residues. The CDR3 is CSVSDTNTGELFF. The CDR3 DNA is TGCAGCGTTTCAGACACCAACACCGGGGAGCTGTTTTTT.

This clonotype was observed a few times. An end of the junction differs from the germline gene, which may be a read error. The chain combines TRBV7-2 with TRBJ2-2, with a tentative D call TRBD1 (6 bases). Germline CDR1 reads SGHTA; CDR2 reads FQGNSA. This CDR3 is built from 16 residues. The CDR3 spells CASSLGGTLNTEELFF. CDR3 nucleotides: TGTGCCAGCAGCTTAGGAGGGACATTAAACACCGAGGAGCTGTTTTTT.

J is TRBJ1-5 and V is TRBV12-3 or TRBV12-4; 7 nucleotides align to TRBD1. Losses at the gene ends were 5 bases for V and 0 bases for J; bases not matched to a gene: 4. This CDR3 contains 15 residues. CDR3 in amino acids: CASSATGDSNQPQHF. DNA for the CDR3: TGTGCCAGCAGTGCAACAGGGGATAGCAATCAGCCCCAGCATTTT.

This clonotype was seen repeatedly, ten times or more. The chain links TRBV7-2 to TRBJ2-3; tentatively, D is TRBD2 (6 bases). The CDR3 length is 15 residues. Trimming removed 0 bases at V and 3 bases at J, with 10 bases between. Germline assignment: CDR1 SGHTA and CDR2 FQGNSA. The CDR3 DNA sequence: TGTGCCAGCAGCTTAGCACTAGCTGATACAGATACGCAGTATTTT. Translating gives CASSLALADTDTQYF.

This clonotype was detected a few times. The chain is built from TRBV7-9 and TRBJ1-2, with TRBD1 identical over 8 bases. The CDR3 spans 15 residues. The germline gives CDR1 SEHNR, CDR2 FQNEAQ (reference sequence). The junction had 6 bases not matched to a gene; V was cut back by 4 bases and J by 2 bases. CDR3 nucleotides: TGTGCCAGCAGCTCCCCGGACAGGGCCAACTATGGCTACACCTTC. Translation gives CASSSPDRANYGYTF.

This clonotype was found a few times. The CDR3 sequence is CSAREGTSDYEQYF. CDR3 sequence (DNA): TGCAGTGCTAGAGAGGGGACGTCGGACTACGAGCAGTACTTC. The V and J genes are TRBV20-1 and TRBJ2-7; either TRBD1 or TRBD2 may fit D (5 bases each). The germline V and J ends were trimmed by 0 bases and 3 bases, with 12 bases remaining between them. CDR3 length: 14 amino acids. Germline V gene sequence: CDR1 DFQATT, CDR2 SNEGSKA (reference sequence).

J is TRBJ2-1 and V is TRBV2, with 9 nucleotides matching TRBD1. Germline CDR1 and CDR2: SNHLY and FYNNEI. The CDR3 length is 13 residues. With V trimmed by 5 bases and J by 10 bases, 6 bases remained unmatched. CDR3 coding DNA: TGTGCCAGCAGTCAGGGACAGGGATTAGAGCAGTTCTTC. This encodes CASSQGQGLEQFF.

This clonotype was seen many times. The rearrangement joins TRBV7-9 to TRBJ2-3; D possibly uses TRBD1 or TRBD2 (6 bases each). Germline V gene lookup returns CDR1 SEHNR and CDR2 FQNEAQ (reference sequence). The CDR3 has 15 residues. V lost 1 base to trimming and J lost 3 bases, with 11 bases between them. The CDR3 loop is CASSLDRRGTDTQYF. The CDR3 coding sequence is TGTGCCAGCAGCTTAGACAGGAGGGGGACAGATACGCAGTATTTT. Full variable domain (remainder filled in from reference TRBV7-9 and TRBJ2-3): DTGVSQNPRHKITKRGQNVTFRCDPISEHNRLYWYRQTLGQGPEFLTYFQNEAQLEKSRLLSDRFSAERPKGSFSTLEIQRTEQGDSAMYLCASSLDRRGTDTQYFGPGTRLTVL.

Here the CDR3 DNA reads TGCAGCGCCGGGACACCAAACTATGGCTACACCTTC. Residues: CSAGTPNYGYTF. The chain is built from TRBV29-1 and TRBJ1-2; TRBD1 is a possible D gene (6 bases). Deletions cut 7 bases from V and 2 bases from J, with 11 bases between. The CDR3 is 12 residues long. The germline V gene has CDR1 SQVTM and CDR2 ANQGSEA.

The chain couples TRBV7-3 to TRBJ2-1, with 15 bases fitting TRBD2. V lost 5 bases and J lost 14; bases outside the gene matches: 7. CDR1 SGHTA and CDR2 FQGTGA come from the germline V gene. CDR3 size: 14 residues. The CDR3 here is CASSPGTSGRIKFF. The CDR3 DNA reads as TGTGCCAGCAGCCCCGGGACTAGCGGGAGGATCAAGTTCTTC.

This sequence joins TRBV12-3 or TRBV12-4 and TRBJ2-7; 11 positions match TRBD1. The junction had 10 bases not matched to a gene; V was cut back by 5 bases and J by 7 bases. The CDR3 runs 15 residues. This chain's CDR3 is CASSRTGTGGWEQYF. CDR3 nucleotide sequence: TGTGCCAGCAGTCGCACCGGGACAGGGGGTTGGGAGCAGTACTTC.

This CDR3 is CASSLKDNTGELFF. The CDR3 DNA sequence: TGCGCCAGCAGCTTGAAGGATAACACCGGGGAGCTGTTTTTT. The V call is TRBV5-1, the J call TRBJ2-2; no definite D call. Trimming removed 1 base from V and 2 bases from J, with 6 bases in between. Germline assignment: CDR1 SGHRS and CDR2 YFSETQ. The CDR3 spans 14 residues.

The chain employs TRBV5-1 and TRBJ2-3; D perhaps matches TRBD2 (6 bases). Trimming shortened V by 5 bases and J by 0 bases, and 19 bases separated the two germline ends. This CDR3 has 17 residues. CDR1 and CDR2 from the germline V gene are SGHRS and YFSETQ. CDR3 bases: TGCGCCAGCAGAGATAACAGCGGGCTCACTAGCACAGATACGCAGTATTTT. Translating gives CASRDNSGLTSTDTQYF.

This clonotype was seen more than once but under ten times. The chain uses TRBV6-9 and TRBJ1-5, with 12 bases identical to TRBD1. The CDR3 is 18 amino acids. Unmatched junction bases numbered 5, after V lost 0 bases and J lost 2 bases. Germline V lookup: CDR1 MNHGY, CDR2 SVAAGI. CDR3 bases: TGTGCCAGCAGTTATTCCGGGACAGGGGGCAGGGGCAATCAGCCCCAGCATTTT. Its translation is CASSYSGTGGRGNQPQHF.